The 6 T cell receptor beta chains reported below all come from one sample, sequenced in a study of cytomegalovirus exposure and HLA in healthy donors. Data came from immunoSEQ multiplex PCR; TCRdb stores just in-frame clones and leaves some out. This repertoire shows roughly 50,000 clones, roughly 90% found once; its top ten account for 1% to 1.2%. Sequencing was done on a sample of PBMCs. These receptors originate from a man aged 18-30 years in good health and CMV-seronegative.

This chain links TRBV4-3 with TRBJ2-7, with 7 bases aligning to TRBD1. Looked up from germline, CDR1 is LGHNA and CDR2 is YSLEER. V dropped 3 bases and J dropped 0; count of bases not matched to a gene: 2. The CDR3 is made up of 14 amino acids. The CDR3 DNA sequence: TGCGCCAGCAGCCAGGGGACAGTCTCCTACGAGCAGTACTTC. Amino acids: CASSQGTVSYEQYF.

CDR3 protein: CSVASYEAFF. The CDR3 coding sequence is TGCAGCGTTGCGAGTTATGAAGCTTTCTTT. V is TRBV29-1 and J is TRBJ1-1; D not resolved. The CDR3 is made up of 10 amino acids. CDR1 SQVTM and CDR2 ANQGSEA come from the germline V gene. V was cut by 4 bases and J by 7 bases, with 7 bases left in between.

This chain uses TRBV6-5 with TRBJ2-5, with 7 bases lining up with TRBD1. Germline values: CDR1 MNHEY, CDR2 SVGAGI. The CDR3 is made up of 14 amino acids. The V gene end was trimmed by 5 bases and the J gene end by 2 bases; junction bases not matched to a gene: 5. CDR3 bases: TGTGCCAGCAGTCAACAGGGGATACAAGAGACCCAGTACTTC. It codes for CASSQQGIQETQYF.

J is TRBJ1-1 and V is TRBV15; 9 positions match TRBD1. Germline loops: CDR1 LNHNV, CDR2 YYDKDF (reference sequence). The CDR3 length is 15 residues. V lost 5 bases to trimming and J lost 3 bases; unmatched junction nucleotides: 7. CDR3 amino acids: CATSGYRGRDTEAFF. CDR3 nucleotides: TGTGCCACCAGCGGGTACAGGGGGCGGGACACTGAAGCTTTCTTT. The variable domain in full, with the rest retrieved from reference TRBV15 and TRBJ1-1, is DAMVIQNPRYQVTQFGKPVTLSCSQTLNHNVMYWYQQKSSQAPKLLFHYYDKDFNNEADTPDNFQSRRPNTSFCFLDIRSPGLGDTAMYLCATSGYRGRDTEAFFGQGTRLTVV.

This rearrangement joins TRBV30 to TRBJ2-1; 7 bases fit TRBD1. The CDR3 extends over 15 amino acids. J was trimmed by 6 bases and V by 5 bases; bases with no gene match: 13. The germline V gene encodes CDR1 GTSNPN and CDR2 SVGIG (reference sequence). The chain's CDR3 is CAWVRSRGTANEQFF. In DNA form, the CDR3 reads TGTGCCTGGGTACGGTCAAGGGGGACAGCCAATGAGCAGTTCTTC. The variable domain in full, completed from reference TRBV30 and TRBJ2-1, reads SQTIHQWPATLVQPVGSPLSLECTVEGTSNPNLYWYRQAAGRGLQLLFYSVGIGQISSEVPQNLSASRPQDRQFILSSKKLLLSDSGFYLCAWVRSRGTANEQFFGPGTRLTVL.

V gene TRBV27 combines with J gene TRBJ2-7, with D possibly being TRBD2 (6 bases). There are 15 residues in the CDR3. Trimming took off 2 bases at V and 6 bases at J, with 17 bases between the two ends. Germline values: CDR1 MNHEY, CDR2 SMNVEV (reference sequence). This CDR3 reads CASSLNPWDGGEQYF. Written as DNA, the CDR3 is TGTGCCAGCAGTTTAAACCCCTGGGACGGGGGCGAGCAGTACTTC.